Below are 13 T cell receptor beta chains sequenced from a single sample in a study of blood T cell repertoires in COVID-19. The table came from immunoSEQ multiplex PCR; TCRdb's copy has only in-frame clones and leaves some out. This sample has a few hundred thousand clones, with 89% found just once. The material sequenced was peripheral blood. The source is a woman in her sixties or seventies with acute or convalescent COVID-19.

The chain couples TRBV6-5 to TRBJ1-1, with TRBD1 identical over 9 bases. CDR1 and CDR2 (germline): MNHEY, SVGAGI. The V and J ends lost 0 bases and 5 bases, in that order; junction bases with no gene match: 4. This CDR3 is built from 15 residues. The chain's CDR3 is CASSYSGQGKTEAFF. DNA for the CDR3: TGTGCCAGCAGTTACTCGGGACAGGGAAAAACTGAAGCTTTCTTT.

This clone was seen only a few times. This chain links TRBV28 with TRBJ1-5; possibly TRBD1 for D (5 bases). Trimming took off 5 bases at V and 7 bases at J, with 21 bases between the two ends. The germline gives CDR1 MDHEN, CDR2 SYDVKM. This CDR3 region has 16 residues. The CDR3 DNA reads as TGTGCCAGCAGTACCCACGAGGGGCGGGGGGACCAGCCCCAGCATTTT. Translation: CASSTHEGRGDQPQHF.

This clone was counted once. The DNA of the CDR3 is TGTGCCAGCAGTTTACAGGGATACGAAAAACTGTTTTTT. Translated: CASSLQGYEKLFF. The J gene is TRBJ1-4, the V gene TRBV28; perhaps TRBD1 as D (5 bases). Deletions cut 2 bases from V and 8 bases from J, with 9 bases between. Per the germline V gene, CDR1 is MDHEN and CDR2 is SYDVKM. The CDR3 runs to 13 residues.

The CDR3 loop is CSAQIATNEKLFF. For the CDR3, the DNA is TGCAGCGCCCAGATTGCAACTAATGAAAAACTGTTTTTT. V is TRBV29-1 and J is TRBJ1-4, with D unclear. The CDR3 loop spans 13 amino acids. V lost 7 bases and J lost 0, with 9 bases in between. From germline, CDR1 is SQVTM and CDR2 ANQGSEA.

V is TRBV19 and J is TRBJ1-2; the match to TRBD1 covers 9 bases. Germline lookup yields CDR1 LNHDA and CDR2 SQIVND (reference sequence). The V and J ends lost 7 bases and 4 bases, in that order; junction bases with no gene match: 10. The CDR3 totals 15 residues. Here the CDR3 reads CASTLSPGQGYGYTF. The CDR3 DNA follows: TGTGCCAGTACTCTATCTCCGGGACAGGGCTATGGCTACACCTTC.

This rearrangement joins TRBV4-3 to TRBJ1-1; D is undetermined. The CDR3 is 15 amino acids. Germline V lookup: CDR1 LGHNA, CDR2 YSLEER. Trimming removed 2 bases from V and 3 bases from J, with 13 bases in between. The CDR3 region has the DNA TGCGCCAGCAGCCAACAGGAAGGCGGGTACACTGAAGCTTTCTTT. Protein sequence: CASSQQEGGYTEAFF.

The genes are TRBV4-3 and TRBJ2-5; D perhaps matches TRBD1 (6 bases). V was trimmed by 0 bases and J by 10 bases, leaving 15 bases between them. CDR3 length: 14 residues. Looked up from germline, CDR1 is LGHNA and CDR2 is YSLEER. CDR3 coding DNA: TGCGCCAGCAGCCAAGAGGGACACCTAGGTAGCCAGTACTTC. It translates to CASSQEGHLGSQYF.

The chain couples TRBV6-6 to TRBJ1-5, with 9 nucleotides matching TRBD1. The CDR3 length is 14 residues. The V and J ends lost 6 bases and 2 bases, in that order; junction bases with no gene match: 2. Germline assignment: CDR1 MNHNY and CDR2 SVGAGI (reference sequence). The CDR3 protein is CASSWTGGNQPQHF. CDR3 coding DNA: TGTGCCAGCAGCTGGACAGGGGGCAATCAGCCCCAGCATTTT.

This chain joins TRBV3-1 (or the pseudogene TRBV3-2) and TRBJ1-2, with a tentative D call TRBD1 (6 bases). CDR3 length: 16 residues. Germline V gene lookup returns CDR1 LGHDT and CDR2 YNNKEL (reference sequence). V was clipped by 6 bases and J by 4 bases, with 21 bases between them. CDR3 sequence: CASSRNRGGAVYGYTF. The CDR3 bases are TGTGCCAGCAGTCGGAACCGAGGGGGTGCGGTCTATGGCTACACCTTC.

A few counts support this clone. J is TRBJ2-7 and V is TRBV5-6; D unclear. The length of the CDR3 is 13 residues. In germline, CDR1 is SGHDT, CDR2 YYEEEE. V lost 0 bases and J 3 bases, leaving 7 bases between the germline ends. The CDR3 DNA reads as TGTGCCAGCAGCTTGGGACACTTCTACGAGCAGTACTTC. It translates to CASSLGHFYEQYF.

The chain joins TRBV7-6 to TRBJ1-6; D is possibly TRBD1 (5 bases). Germline V CDR1 and CDR2: SGHVS, FNYEAQ. CDR3 size: 15 residues. The V and J ends lost 4 bases and 4 bases respectively, with 11 bases between them. This CDR3 reads CASSSRVGYNSPLHF. The CDR3, as DNA: TGTGCCAGCAGCTCCAGGGTGGGTTATAATTCACCCCTCCACTTT. Full variable domain (remainder filled in from reference TRBV7-6 and TRBJ1-6): GAGVSQSPRYKVTKRGQDVALRCDPISGHVSLYWYRQALGQGPEFLTYFNYEAQQDKSGLPNDRFSAERPEGSISTLTIQRTEQRDSAMYRCASSSRVGYNSPLHFGNGTRLTVT.

This clone has a handful of counts. CDR3 sequence reads: CASSSLWSGQGWVGAGELFF. Here the CDR3 DNA reads TGTGCCAGCAGTTCCTTATGGAGCGGACAGGGGTGGGTCGGAGCCGGGGAGCTGTTTTTT. This chain connects TRBV28 to TRBJ2-2; 9 bases line up with TRBD1. The CDR3 spans 20 residues. V dropped 4 bases and J dropped 6; count of bases not matched to a gene: 21. Germline V CDR1 and CDR2: MDHEN, SYDVKM.

This chain joins TRBV27 and TRBJ1-5, with D perhaps TRBD1 (6 bases). V lost 7 bases and J lost 2, with 18 bases in between. Germline V gene data show CDR1 as MNHEY and CDR2 as SMNVEV (reference sequence). The CDR3 covers 16 residues. The CDR3 bases are TGTGCCAGCAAACCGCTGGTCAGGGGCCGCAATCAGCCCCAGCATTTT. It codes for CASKPLVRGRNQPQHF.